These T cell receptor beta chains were read from a single sample in a study of blood T cell repertoires in COVID-19. Assay used: immunoSEQ multiplex PCR; TCRdb lists only in-frame clones, some missing. The sample has hundreds of thousands of clones; roughly 88% are singletons. The specimen was peripheral blood. The origin of the receptors is a woman between 50 and 59 years old with active or convalescent COVID-19. Both conserved end residues are part of each CDR3. A D gene is named only where the DNA matches it firmly. Clone sizes are given selectively: once, few, many, or a class where the clone is expanded.

CDR3nt | CDR3aa | j_gene | abundance | v_gene | d_gene
TGTGCCAGCAGTTCTACGGGAGGACCGGTCTACGAGCAGTACTTC | CASSSTGGPVYEQYF | TRBJ2-7 | NA | TRBV6-5 | TRBD2
TGTGCCAGCAGCTTAGAAGGAGGCTATGGCTACACCTTC | CASSLEGGYGYTF | TRBJ1-2 | NA | TRBV7-2 | NA
TGTGCCTGGAAACCGGGACTAGTCTTGGGTGAGCAGTTCTTC | CAWKPGLVLGEQFF | TRBJ2-1 | NA | TRBV30 | TRBD2
TGTGCTAGCAGCCCCATTGGAGGGGACACCGGGGAGCTGTTTTTT | CASSPIGGDTGELFF | TRBJ2-2 | NA | TRBV7-7 | NA
TGTGCCAGTACCGAGGGAGGGCAGAATCAGCCCCAGCATTTT | CASTEGGQNQPQHF | TRBJ1-5 | NA | TRBV19 | NA
TGTGCCAGTAGTCTGGGGACAGGGCAAAATGAAAAACTGTTTTTT | CASSLGTGQNEKLFF | TRBJ1-4 | NA | TRBV19 | TRBD1
TGTGCCAGCAGGCTAATGGAGACCCAGTACTTC | CASRLMETQYF | TRBJ2-5 | NA | TRBV2 | NA
TGTGCCAGCAGCCGAGAGACGGACACTAACTATGGCTACACCTTC | CASSRETDTNYGYTF | TRBJ1-2 | NA | TRBV7-9 | NA
TGCGCCAGCAGCTTGGGACTAGCGGGAGAGACCCAGTACTTC | CASSLGLAGETQYF | TRBJ2-5 | NA | TRBV5-1 | TRBD2
TGCGCCAGCAGCCAAGATCGGGCGGGTCATGGCTACACCTTC | CASSQDRAGHGYTF | TRBJ1-2 | NA | TRBV4-1 | NA
TGTGCCAGCAGCAAGGACAGCCGATATACTTATAATTCACCCCTCCACTTT | CASSKDSRYTYNSPLHF | TRBJ1-6 | NA | TRBV9 | NA
TGTGCCAGCAGCTTGGAGACTAGCGGGGGTGAGACCCAGTACTTC | CASSLETSGGETQYF | TRBJ2-5 | NA | TRBV5-4 | TRBD2
TGTGCCAGCAGCTTCACCGGGACAGGAATTCTCGCATACAATGAGCAGTTCTTC | CASSFTGTGILAYNEQFF | TRBJ2-1 | NA | TRBV7-2 | TRBD1
TGTGCCAGCAGTTACGGTGCGGCAAGAAATGAAAAACTGTTTTTT | CASSYGAARNEKLFF | TRBJ1-4 | NA | TRBV6-6 | NA
TGTGCCAGCAGCCCCCTTGGCAGGAGGAATCAGCCCCAGCATTTT | CASSPLGRRNQPQHF | TRBJ1-5 | NA | TRBV7-8 | NA
TGCAGTGCGAAACGGGGCACTGAAGCTTTCTTT | CSAKRGTEAFF | TRBJ1-1 | NA | TRBV20-1 | NA
TGTGCCAGCAGCCAAGACCGGAGATTGGGGCAGGGAAATTCACCCCTCCACTTT | CASSQDRRLGQGNSPLHF | TRBJ1-6 | NA | TRBV4-2 | NA
TGTGCCAGCAGTACCCGACGAGCAGGGGGGACTGAAGCTTTCTTT | CASSTRRAGGTEAFF | TRBJ1-1 | once | TRBV11-1 | TRBD1
TGTGCCAGCAGCTTAGCGAGGGAGCCCAATTCACCCCTCCACTTT | CASSLAREPNSPLHF | TRBJ1-6 | NA | TRBV7-8 | NA
TGTGCCAGTGAGGGACAGGGGGCTGCCACTGAAGCTTTCTTT | CASEGQGAATEAFF | TRBJ1-1 | NA | TRBV19 | TRBD1
TGTGCCAGCAGTCCACAGGGAGCTGAAGCTTTCTTT | CASSPQGAEAFF | TRBJ1-1 | NA | TRBV6-5 | NA
TGTGCCACCAGCAGAGATCCCACACTGAACACTGAAGCTTTCTTT | CATSRDPTLNTEAFF | TRBJ1-1 | NA | TRBV15 | NA
TGCGCCAGCAGCCAAGAGAGGCAGAGCTCCTATAATTCACCCCTCCACTTT | CASSQERQSSYNSPLHF | TRBJ1-6 | NA | TRBV4-3 | NA
TGTGCCAGCAGGGAAACAGGGGGCAGAGTAGGGCAAGAGACCCAGTACTTC | CASRETGGRVGQETQYF | TRBJ2-5 | NA | TRBV2 | TRBD1
TGTGCCAGCAGTTTATCCGGGGGATATGGCTACACCTTC | CASSLSGGYGYTF | TRBJ1-2 | NA | TRBV27 | NA
TGTGCCAGCAGCTTAAATTCTGCAGTCCTCACTGAAGCTTTCTTT | CASSLNSAVLTEAFF | TRBJ1-1 | few | TRBV11-2 | NA
TGCAGCGTCAGACCAGACAGGGGTAGCTCCTACAATGAGCAGTTCTTC | CSVRPDRGSSYNEQFF | TRBJ2-1 | NA | TRBV29-1 | TRBD1
TGTGCCAGCAGCTCCGCGGCAGGGGGTACATACGAGCAGTACTTC | CASSSAAGGTYEQYF | TRBJ2-7 | NA | TRBV7-2 | TRBD1
TGTGCCATCAGTGCGGGTAGCGGGAGGGCCGAGTATACGCAGTATTTT | CAISAGSGRAEYTQYF | TRBJ2-3 | NA | TRBV10-3 | TRBD2
TGTGCCAGCAGCTTGTCGAGGGAAGCTTTCTTT | CASSLSREAFF | TRBJ1-1 | few | TRBV11-2 | NA
TGTGCCACCAGTGATTTGGTGGACAGGGGGCCGAACACCGGGGAGCTGTTTTTT | CATSDLVDRGPNTGELFF | TRBJ2-2 | NA | TRBV24-1 | TRBD1
TGTGCCAGCAGCCAAGATCGGAGCCTTCAGGGGCAGTACTTC | CASSQDRSLQGQYF | TRBJ2-7 | NA | TRBV3-1/TRBV3-2 | NA
TGTGCCAGCAGCATTAACAGGGGGCGTCCGGATGGCTACACCTTC | CASSINRGRPDGYTF | TRBJ1-2 | once | TRBV7-2 | TRBD1
TGTGCCAGCAGCCAACAGGGCTTAGGGCAGCCCCAGCATTTT | CASSQQGLGQPQHF | TRBJ1-5 | NA | TRBV11-2 | NA
TGTGCCAGCTCCCAAACGACAGGCAGCTCTGGAAACACCATATATTTT | CASSQTTGSSGNTIYF | TRBJ1-3 | NA | TRBV18 | NA
TGTGCCATTAATAACCGGGACAGGGATCACGAGCAGTACTTC | CAINNRDRDHEQYF | TRBJ2-7 | once | TRBV21-1 | NA
TGTGCCAGCAGCGTAGGTCCGGAGACAGGGAATGAGCAGTTCTTC | CASSVGPETGNEQFF | TRBJ2-1 | NA | TRBV9 | TRBD1
TGTGCCAGCAGACCAAGCCTTTCCGGAAACACCATATATTTT | CASRPSLSGNTIYF | TRBJ1-3 | NA | TRBV6-5 | NA
TGTGCCAGCACAAATGACAGGGGTAGAAACACCATATATTTT | CASTNDRGRNTIYF | TRBJ1-3 | NA | TRBV28 | TRBD1
TGTGCCAGCAGCTTTAGTGAGAATTCACCCCTCCACTTT | CASSFSENSPLHF | TRBJ1-6 | NA | TRBV5-4 | NA
TGCGCCAGCAGCTTGGGTGCGGATATCTATGGCTACACCTTC | CASSLGADIYGYTF | TRBJ1-2 | NA | TRBV5-1 | NA
TGCGCCAGCAGCCGACTGACTAGCGGGGGGTCCGGGATCGATGAGCAGTTCTTC | CASSRLTSGGSGIDEQFF | TRBJ2-1 | few | TRBV4-1 | TRBD2
TGTGCCAGCAGGGCAAAGCGTTATGAGCAGTTCTTC | CASRAKRYEQFF | TRBJ2-1 | NA | TRBV21-1 | NA
TGTGCCAGCAGCAGTGGGGACGGGACAGCTGAACTTGGTGGCTACACCTTC | CASSSGDGTAELGGYTF | TRBJ1-2 | once | TRBV21-1 | NA
TGCAGCGTGGCAAACAGGGGTAGCAACTATGGCTACACCTTC | CSVANRGSNYGYTF | TRBJ1-2 | NA | TRBV29-1 | TRBD1
TGCGCCAGCAGCTTGGGAGCAGGGGAGGGGATCTTT | CASSLGAGEGIF | TRBJ1-1 | NA | TRBV5-1 | NA
TGTGCCAGCAGCTCCGGGACTCGAGAGACCCAGTACTTC | CASSSGTRETQYF | TRBJ2-5 | NA | TRBV7-3 | NA
TGTGCCAGCAGCTTGGAGCAAGGACAGGGAAATAATGGCTACACCTTC | CASSLEQGQGNNGYTF | TRBJ1-2 | NA | TRBV5-4 | TRBD1
TGTGCCTCCCAGGGACCGGGACTAGCGGATAGCACAGATACGCAGTATTTT | CASQGPGLADSTDTQYF | TRBJ2-3 | NA | TRBV7-6 | TRBD2
TGCGCCAGCAGCTTGGCCGGGACAACCTACGAGCAGTACTTC | CASSLAGTTYEQYF | TRBJ2-7 | NA | TRBV5-1 | NA